This entry describes one TCR beta chain. Its antigen is unidentified. The CDR3 contains 17 residues. Germline assignment: CDR1 SGDLS and CDR2 YYNGEE. V lost 0 bases and J 2 bases, leaving 15 bases between the germline ends. This sample was taken from a study of cytomegalovirus exposure and HLA in healthy donors. Study as a whole: Early release data held roughly 90 million unique TCRs from HLA-typed donors. Across around 400 genotyped donors, 81% landed in the Caucasian-associated ancestry cluster.

Amplification used 60 Vbeta primers and 13 Jbeta primers. Repertoires were generated with immunoSEQ multiplex PCR, while TCRdb's copy carries only in-frame clones and drops some. Here the sample spans about 60,000 clones, roughly 77% being singletons. General study findings and limits: 150 to 200 TCR beta chains were listed as cytomegalovirus-associated. Several V segments, TRBV6-2 and TRBV6-3 among them, could not be told apart and were dropped.

Sequencing used PBMCs. The sequence was obtained from a female donor in good health and CMV-seronegative. The chain has TRBV9 and TRBJ1-3; no clear D. Written as DNA, the CDR3 is TGTGCCAGCAGCGTAGAATCCCCAGGCAGGACTGGAAACACCATATATTTT. This translates into CASSVESPGRTGNTIYF.